This T cell receptor (beta chain) was recorded in a study of T cells after yellow fever vaccination. The CDR3 sequence is 15 residues long. Germline V gene lookup returns CDR1 SGHTA and CDR2 FQGNSA. Trimming removed 0 bases from V and 5 bases from J, with 13 bases in between. In this sample, this clonotype turned up a few times. Its specificity is not known. Study-wide points: The study noted that FACS-sorted repertoires could contain abundant clonotypes contaminating from the bulk population. Booster sampling recovered most clones from primary vaccination (roughly 97% CD4, roughly 88% CD8).

By 5'RACE template switching, TCR cDNA was produced, with a universal primer site and UMIs added in the process. TCRdb passed the 5' RACE reads through MiXCR, listing each CDR3 protein once. The sample includes around 590,000 distinct CDR3 sequences, 9% to 15% of them seen just once. Sample: PBMCs, taken on the day of the yellow fever booster vaccination. This receptor was taken from a man aged 25-45 years who received the YFV17D yellow fever vaccine. The V call is TRBV7-2, the J call TRBJ2-5; D is perhaps TRBD1 (5 bases). The DNA of the CDR3 is TGTGCCAGCAGCTTAGCCGGCAGGTCAGGGGAGACCCAGTACTTC. Translating it yields CASSLAGRSGETQYF.